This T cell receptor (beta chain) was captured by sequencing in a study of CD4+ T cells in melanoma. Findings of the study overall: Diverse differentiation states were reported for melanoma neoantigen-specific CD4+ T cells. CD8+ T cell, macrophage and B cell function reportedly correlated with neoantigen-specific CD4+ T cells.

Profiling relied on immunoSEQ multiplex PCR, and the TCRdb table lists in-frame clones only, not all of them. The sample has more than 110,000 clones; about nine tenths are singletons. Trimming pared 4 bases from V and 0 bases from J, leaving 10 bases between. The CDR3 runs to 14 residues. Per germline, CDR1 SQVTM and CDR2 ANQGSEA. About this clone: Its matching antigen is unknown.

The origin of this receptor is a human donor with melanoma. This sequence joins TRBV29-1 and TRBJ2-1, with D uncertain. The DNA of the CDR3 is TGCAGCGTTGTTGAGACGTTCTCCTACAATGAGCAGTTCTTC. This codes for CSVVETFSYNEQFF.